This T cell receptor beta chain came from a study of CXCR3-negative and CXCR3-positive naive CD8 T cells. Whole-study findings and limits: Because surface CD5 did not distinguish the naive subsets, TCR strength was inferred from TRB CDR3 properties. The majority of assays used fresh PBMCs, and CXCR3 expression partially decreased after cryopreservation. Memory CD8+ cells showed much lower diversity, while both naive subsets displayed comparably high diversity.

The libraries of TRB cDNA were prepared using 5' RACE with UMI labels. TCRdb reprocessed the 5' RACE reads and keeps a single row for each CDR3 protein, giving no DNA. The sample totals 100,000 to 150,000 distinct CDR3 sequences. As for this clonotype: Antigen: not known.

Germline V gives CDR1 SGHDN, CDR2 FVKESK. The length of the CDR3 is 15 residues. A CD45RO-CCR7+CD27+CD95- phenotype identified naive CD8+ T cells. This chain links TRBV14 with TRBJ2-5. This receptor was obtained from a human donor in good health. Some clones in this sample may be carry-over from other donors' samples. The sequenced sample consisted of naive CXCR3- CD8+ T cells from blood. Subset of the sample: CD45RO-CCR7+CD27+CD95- naive CD8+ T cells lacking CXCR3 (TNR3-). The CDR3 reads CASSRDQGFMETQYF.